A single TCR beta chain is shown here with its context. Source study methods: Estimated nucleated cell counts came from reference gene primer amplification. Measured with immunoSEQ multiplex PCR; TCRdb has only the in-frame clones, and not every one. The V and J calls and clone size come from that table; D and trimming were worked out from the DNA. The sample contains around 310,000 clones, approximately 91% of which appear only once. These data belong to a study of blood T cell repertoires in COVID-19. Study context: PBMCs, B-cell-depleted T cells, or T cells were the source of the cDNA or gDNA that made up the material.

Specimen: PBMCs or T cells enriched from blood (not recorded which). The clonotype was recovered from a woman aged 40-49 years who had recovered from COVID-19.

The DNA for the CDR3 is TGTGCCAGCAGCGCTGGGACAGAGGGTGAAGCTTTCTTT. Residues: CASSAGTEGEAFF. The V call is TRBV7-3, the J call TRBJ1-1; 7 positions agree with TRBD1. The V gene's germline CDR1 is SGHTA and CDR2 FQGTGA. This CDR3 is 13 amino acids long. J gave up 7 bases and V 5 bases, and 7 bases lay outside the gene matches.